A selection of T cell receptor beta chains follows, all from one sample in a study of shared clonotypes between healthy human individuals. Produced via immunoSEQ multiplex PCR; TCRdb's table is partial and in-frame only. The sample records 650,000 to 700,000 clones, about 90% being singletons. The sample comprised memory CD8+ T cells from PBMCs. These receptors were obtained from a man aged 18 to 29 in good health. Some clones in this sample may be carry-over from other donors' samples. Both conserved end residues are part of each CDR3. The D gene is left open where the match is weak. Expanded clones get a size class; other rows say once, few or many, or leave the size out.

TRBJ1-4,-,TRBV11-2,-,TGTGCCAGCAGCTTCGACCTAGTGGGTGAAAAACTGTTTTTT,CASSFDLVGEKLFF
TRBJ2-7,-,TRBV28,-,TGTGCCAGCAGCTACTCGGGGGAGCAGTACTTC,CASSYSGEQYF
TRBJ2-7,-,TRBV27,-,TGTGCCAGCAGAACAGTCGGCTCACCCCCAGAGTACGAGCAGTACTTC,CASRTVGSPPEYEQYF
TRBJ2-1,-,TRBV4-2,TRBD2,TGTGCCAGCAGCCAACCCGGGACTAGCGGGAGGGGGGATGAGCAGTTCTTC,CASSQPGTSGRGDEQFF
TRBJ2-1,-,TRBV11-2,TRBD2,TGTGCCAGCAGCTGGGGGACTACAGAGAGATACAATGAGCAGTTCTTC,CASSWGTTERYNEQFF
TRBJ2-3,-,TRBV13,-,TGTGCCAGCAGCTTAGAAGGGGCTACCGACACGCAGTATTTT,CASSLEGATDTQYF
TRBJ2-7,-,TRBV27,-,TGTGCCAGCAGTTGGTCAGGGTTCACTGGGTACGAGCAGTACTTC,CASSWSGFTGYEQYF
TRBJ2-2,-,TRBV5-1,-,TGCGCCACCAAGAGGGAAATCCGATCGAACACCGGGGAGCTGTTTTTT,CATKREIRSNTGELFF
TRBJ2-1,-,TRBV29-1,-,TGCAGCGTTGATGGGCTGTTCTCCTACAATGAGCAGTTCTTC,CSVDGLFSYNEQFF
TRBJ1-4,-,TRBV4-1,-,TGCGCCAGCAGCCAAACTATCCTAGGTAGGGGCGAAAAACTGTTTTTT,CASSQTILGRGEKLFF
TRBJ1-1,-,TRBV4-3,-,TGCGCCAGCAGCCAAGAGGTGTGGGGTAGTGAGAACACTGAAGCTTTCTTT,CASSQEVWGSENTEAFF
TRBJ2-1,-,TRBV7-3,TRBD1,TGTGCCAGCAGCAAAAAGGGGGCCCCCTACAATGAGCAGTTCTTC,CASSKKGAPYNEQFF
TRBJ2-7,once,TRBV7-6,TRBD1,TGTGCCAGCAGCTTATTTCCCACAGGGGCCTACGAGCAGTACTTC,CASSLFPTGAYEQYF
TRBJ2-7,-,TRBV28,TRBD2,TGTGCCAGCAGAAAAAGGACTAGCGGGTCCACTTACGAGCAGTACTTC,CASRKRTSGSTYEQYF
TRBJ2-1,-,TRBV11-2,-,TGTGCCAGCAGCTTAGGGCAGCGGCTCTCCTACAATGAGCAGTTCTTC,CASSLGQRLSYNEQFF
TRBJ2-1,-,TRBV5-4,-,TGTGCCAGCAGCCCCGGATCCAATGAGCAGTTCTTC,CASSPGSNEQFF
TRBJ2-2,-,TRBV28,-,TGTGCCAGCAGTTGGCAGGGCCTTGGCGGGGAGCTGTTTTTT,CASSWQGLGGELFF
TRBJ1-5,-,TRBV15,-,TGTGCCACCAGCAGAGATCTCTGGGGGGAGCCCAATCAGCCCCAGCATTTT,CATSRDLWGEPNQPQHF
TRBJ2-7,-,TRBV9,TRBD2,TGTGCCAGCAGCGCAACCGGGACTAGAAGCTACGAGCAGTACTTC,CASSATGTRSYEQYF
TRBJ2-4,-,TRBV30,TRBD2,TGTGCCTGGAGTGTAGGGAGGGAGGTTATTGCCAAAAACATTCAGTACTTC,CAWSVGREVIAKNIQYF
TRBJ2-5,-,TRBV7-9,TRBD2,TGTGCCAGCAGCAACCCGACTAGCAAAAACCAAGAGACCCAGTACTTC,CASSNPTSKNQETQYF
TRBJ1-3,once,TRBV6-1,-,TGTGCCAGCACTGAGAGACGACGCTCTGGAAACACCATATATTTT,CASTERRRSGNTIYF
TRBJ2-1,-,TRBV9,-,TGTGCCAGCAGCGTCTCAACGGGGGAGCAGTTCTTC,CASSVSTGEQFF